The 16 T cell receptor beta chains below come from one sample, sequenced in a study of T cell changes during pregnancy in multiple sclerosis. The repertoire was sequenced with immunoSEQ multiplex PCR; TCRdb's copy has only in-frame clones and lacks some. In the table there are around 59,000 clones, 92% of which are singletons. The sequencing used peripheral blood, collected in the first trimester of pregnancy. The source is a female donor with multiple sclerosis, enrolled in a pregnancy study.

The genes are TRBV15 and TRBJ1-3; D is unresolved. With 0 bases removed from V and 8 bases from J, the gap between germline ends came to 14 bases. The CDR3 is made up of 15 amino acids. Germline V gene lookup returns CDR1 LNHNV and CDR2 YYDKDF (reference sequence). The CDR3 sequence is CATSRDTGFLDTIYF. CDR3 in DNA: TGTGCCACCAGCAGAGATACGGGTTTCTTAGACACCATATATTTT.

The chain combines TRBV19 with TRBJ1-1; D perhaps matches TRBD1 (5 bases). Germline loops: CDR1 LNHDA, CDR2 SQIVND (reference sequence). Trimming took off 9 bases at V and 1 base at J, with 18 bases between the two ends. CDR3 length equals 15 residues. The CDR3 loop is CASRVGVRTNTEAFF. The DNA for the CDR3 is TGTGCCAGCCGAGTAGGGGTTCGAACGAACACTGAAGCTTTCTTT.

The chain joins TRBV10-3 to TRBJ1-6, with unresolved D. V lost 4 bases and J lost 5, with 6 bases in between. This CDR3 has 13 amino acids. Germline V CDR1 and CDR2: ENHRY, SYGVKD. The CDR3 DNA follows: TGTGCCATCAGTGGGGGAGATAATTCACCCCTCCACTTT. Its translation is CAISGGDNSPLHF.

The chain couples TRBV10-3 to TRBJ1-3, with 8 bases aligning to TRBD1. Germline V gene lookup returns CDR1 ENHRY and CDR2 SYGVKD. V shed 4 bases and J 0 bases; nucleotides not matched to a gene: 5. CDR3 size: 16 residues. CDR3 amino acids: CAISAPGQASGNTIYF. The CDR3, as DNA: TGTGCCATCAGTGCACCGGGACAGGCCTCTGGAAACACCATATATTTT.

The chain joins TRBV6-5 to TRBJ1-2; D perhaps matches TRBD1 (6 bases). The CDR3 is 14 residues long. Between the trimmed V and J ends, which lost 0 bases and 7 bases, there was a span of 12 bases. Germline lookup yields CDR1 MNHEY and CDR2 SVGAGI. This CDR3 is CASSYSSGDSGYTF. DNA of the CDR3: TGTGCCAGCAGTTACTCGTCAGGGGATAGTGGCTACACCTTC.

V is TRBV4-3 and J is TRBJ1-4; TRBD1 aligns across 7 bases. The CDR3 has 16 residues. Trimming at V came to 0 bases and at J to 3 bases, leaving 4 bases not matched to a gene. CDR1 is LGHNA, CDR2 YSLEER, per germline. The CDR3 spells CASSQDMGTANEKLFF. The CDR3 region has the DNA TGCGCCAGCAGCCAAGATATGGGGACAGCTAATGAAAAACTGTTTTTT.

The rearrangement uses TRBV30 and TRBJ1-5; the match to TRBD1 covers 7 bases. Germline values: CDR1 GTSNPN, CDR2 SVGIG (reference sequence). The CDR3 covers 15 residues. V lost 2 bases, J lost 2 bases, and 6 bases stayed unmatched. CDR3 bases: TGTGCCTGGAGTCAAGACAGGGCTGGCAATCAGCCCCAGCATTTT. It translates to CAWSQDRAGNQPQHF. Combining the CDR3 with reference TRBV30 and TRBJ1-5 gives the whole variable domain SQTIHQWPATLVQPVGSPLSLECTVEGTSNPNLYWYRQAAGRGLQLLFYSVGIGQISSEVPQNLSASRPQDRQFILSSKKLLLSDSGFYLCAWSQDRAGNQPQHFGDGTRLSIL.

Written as DNA, the CDR3 is TGTGCCAGCTCCCCCAGACAGGAATCGGACTATGGCTACACCTTC. The encoded protein is CASSPRQESDYGYTF. V and J are TRBV18 and TRBJ1-2; a possible D gene is TRBD1 (6 bases). The CDR3 runs to 15 residues. V gave up 6 bases and J gave up 3 bases, with 17 bases separating them. Germline values: CDR1 KGHSH, CDR2 LQKENI.

The chain is built from TRBV7-6 and TRBJ2-5; possibly TRBD1 for D (5 bases). Germline V lookup: CDR1 SGHVS, CDR2 FNYEAQ. The CDR3 totals 18 residues. The V end was cut by 1 base, the J end by 0 bases, with 18 bases between. The DNA for the CDR3 is TGTGCCAGCAGCTTAGTGGGGAAACAGGCTGGGTACCAAGAGACCCAGTACTTC. Its translation is CASSLVGKQAGYQETQYF.

This rearrangement joins TRBV6-5 to TRBJ2-3; 8 bases match TRBD2. Germline V gene sequence: CDR1 MNHEY, CDR2 SVGAGI. The CDR3 spans 14 residues. V was clipped by 7 bases and J by 6 bases; unmatched bases: 9. In DNA form, the CDR3 reads TGTGCCAGCACCCCCACCGGGGGGGACGATACGCAGTATTTT. Amino acids: CASTPTGGDDTQYF.

The chain recombines TRBV7-2 with TRBJ2-3; possible D gene TRBD1, 6 bases. Germline loops: CDR1 SGHTA, CDR2 FQGNSA. The CDR3 sequence is 15 residues long. V was clipped by 5 bases and J by 3 bases, with 15 bases between them. The CDR3: CASSLDRIRTDTQYF. The CDR3 bases are TGTGCCAGCAGCCTCGACAGGATCAGGACAGATACGCAGTATTTT.

This sequence joins TRBV11-1 and TRBJ2-7, with a possible D match to TRBD1 (7 bases). V was cut by 5 bases and J by 4 bases, with 18 bases left in between. The CDR3 loop spans 15 amino acids. CDR1 is SGHAT and CDR2 is FQDESV in the germline V gene (reference sequence). This CDR3 reads CASSPTGRGTYEQYF. The CDR3 bases are TGTGCCAGCAGCCCCACGGGCAGGGGGACTTACGAGCAGTACTTC.

This sequence joins TRBV7-9 and TRBJ1-1; tentatively, D is TRBD1 (6 bases). The germline V gene encodes CDR1 SEHNR and CDR2 FQNEAQ (reference sequence). V lost 4 bases and J 4 bases, leaving 13 bases between the germline ends. The CDR3 loop spans 14 amino acids. The CDR3 region is CASSYLRGSTEAFF. DNA for the CDR3: TGTGCCAGCAGCTACCTCAGGGGAAGCACTGAAGCTTTCTTT.

This clone occurred once. The chain joins TRBV19 to TRBJ1-4; D is perhaps TRBD1 (5 bases). Germline loops: CDR1 LNHDA, CDR2 SQIVND (reference sequence). This CDR3 is 11 amino acids long. V dropped 3 bases and J dropped 11 bases, with 7 bases sitting between them. The CDR3 reads CASSIRGKLFF. Written as DNA, the CDR3 is TGTGCCAGTAGTATTCGGGGGAAACTGTTTTTT.

This chain uses TRBV2 with TRBJ1-1; D remains ambiguous. Deletions cut 8 bases from V and 5 bases from J, with 9 bases between. The CDR3 is made up of 11 amino acids. CDR1 is SNHLY, CDR2 FYNNEI, per germline. The CDR3 nucleotides read TGTGCCAGCCGTAGTGGTACTGAAGCTTTCTTT. It translates to CASRSGTEAFF. Using reference TRBV2 and TRBJ1-1 for the parts outside the CDR3, the full variable domain is EPEVTQTPSHQVTQMGQEVILRCVPISNHLYFYWYRQILGQKVEFLVSFYNNEISEKSEIFDDQFSVERPDGSNFTLKIRSTKLEDSAMYFCASRSGTEAFFGQGTRLTVV.

This clone has more than one count but fewer than ten. V gene TRBV10-3 combines with J gene TRBJ1-5; TRBD1 aligns across 8 bases. The V gene's germline CDR1 is ENHRY and CDR2 SYGVKD. Losses at the gene ends were 2 bases for V and 6 bases for J; bases not matched to a gene: 3. The CDR3 length is 14 residues. CDR3 loop: CAISEADRGQPQHF. The CDR3, as DNA: TGTGCCATCAGTGAGGCTGACAGGGGTCAGCCCCAGCATTTT.